Only a few counts were recorded for the clone carrying this T cell receptor (beta chain). Its specificity is unknown. These data are taken from a study of glioma-infiltrating T cells. Study conclusions and caveats: Very few CDR3 sequences were shared between tissue and blood. Tissue-blood divergence was below expectation in non-neoplastic patients, above in gliomas.

Using RNA template, CDR3s of TCR alpha and beta were amplified with iRepertoire arm-PCR. Tissue mRNA or PBMC total RNA, about 85-400 ng, went into one-step reverse transcription and amplification. TCRdb called the multiplex PCR reads again in MiXCR, with one record for every CDR3 protein. Of more than 85,000 distinct CDR3 sequences listed, about 25% are singletons. The sequence was collected from a human donor with low-grade glioma or glioblastoma, undergoing nonglioma brain surgery, or in good health (not recorded which). The specimen was glioma tissue, nonneoplastic brain tissue, or PBMCs (not recorded which).

The CDR3 reads CASSVAAGNNEQFF. The CDR3 bases are TGTGCCAGCAGCGTAGCAGCGGGCAACAATGAGCAGTTCTTC. This chain uses TRBV9 with TRBJ2-1; TRBD2 is a possible D gene (6 bases). Trimming took 0 bases from V and 5 from J, leaving 9 bases between them. Germline assignment: CDR1 SGDLS and CDR2 YYNGEE. The CDR3 covers 14 residues.